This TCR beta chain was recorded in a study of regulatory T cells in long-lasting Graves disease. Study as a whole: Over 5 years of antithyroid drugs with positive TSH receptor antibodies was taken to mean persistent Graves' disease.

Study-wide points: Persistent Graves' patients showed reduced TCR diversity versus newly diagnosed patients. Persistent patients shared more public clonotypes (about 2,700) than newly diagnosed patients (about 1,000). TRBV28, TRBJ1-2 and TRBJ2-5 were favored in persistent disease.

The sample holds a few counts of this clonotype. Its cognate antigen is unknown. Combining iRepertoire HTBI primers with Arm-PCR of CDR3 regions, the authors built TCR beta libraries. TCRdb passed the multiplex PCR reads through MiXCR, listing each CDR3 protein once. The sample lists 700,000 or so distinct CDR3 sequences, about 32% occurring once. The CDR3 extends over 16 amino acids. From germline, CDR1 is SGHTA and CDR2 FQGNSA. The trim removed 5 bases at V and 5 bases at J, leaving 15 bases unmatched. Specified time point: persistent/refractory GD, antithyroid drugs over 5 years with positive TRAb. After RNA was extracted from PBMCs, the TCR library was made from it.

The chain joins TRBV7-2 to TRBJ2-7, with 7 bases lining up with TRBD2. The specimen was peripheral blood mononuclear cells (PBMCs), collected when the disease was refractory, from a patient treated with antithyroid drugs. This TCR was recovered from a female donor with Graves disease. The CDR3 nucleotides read TGTGCCAGCAGCATACGGACCGGCGGGAGAACCCACGAGCAGTACTTC. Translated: CASSIRTGGRTHEQYF.